The entry that follows covers one T cell receptor (beta chain) sequence. The data stem from a study of technical replicates of blood from several donors. Some clones are missing from TCRdb's copy, which holds only in-frame ones; the method was immunoSEQ multiplex PCR. This table holds 50,000 to 55,000 clones, just over 85% found once. Trimming removed 6 bases from V and 1 base from J; junction bases left unmatched: 2. CDR1 and CDR2 from the germline V gene are WSHSY and SAAADI. The CDR3 sequence is 14 residues long. This chain uses TRBV10-2 with TRBJ2-7; 11 nucleotides align to TRBD1. This clonotype was obtained from a human donor in good health. Some clones in this sample may be carry-over from other donors' samples. The sample taken for sequencing was PBMCs. Written as DNA, the CDR3 is TGCGCCAGCAGCCGGGACAGGGGGTCCTACGAGCAGTACTTC. This gives the protein CASSRDRGSYEQYF.